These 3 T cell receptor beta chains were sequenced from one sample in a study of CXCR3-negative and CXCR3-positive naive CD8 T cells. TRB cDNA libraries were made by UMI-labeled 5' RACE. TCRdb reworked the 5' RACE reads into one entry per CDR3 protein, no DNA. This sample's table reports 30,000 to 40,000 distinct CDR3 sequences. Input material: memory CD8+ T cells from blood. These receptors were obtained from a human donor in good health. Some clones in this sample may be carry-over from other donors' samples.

This chain's CDR3 is CASSAGHQNTEAFF. The chain carries TRBV5-1 and TRBJ1-1. This CDR3 contains 14 residues. Germline V CDR1 and CDR2: SGHRS, YFSETQ.

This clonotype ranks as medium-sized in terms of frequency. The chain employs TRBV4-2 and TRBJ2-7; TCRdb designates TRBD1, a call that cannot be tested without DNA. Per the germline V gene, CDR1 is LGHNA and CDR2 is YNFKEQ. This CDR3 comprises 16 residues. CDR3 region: CASSQEEGQGAGEQYF.

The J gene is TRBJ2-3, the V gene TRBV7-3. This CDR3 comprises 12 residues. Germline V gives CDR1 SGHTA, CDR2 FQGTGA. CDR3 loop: CASSEVGDTQYF.